This TCR beta chain originates from a study of cytomegalovirus exposure and HLA in healthy donors. As for this clone: What it binds is unknown.

Overall study results and limits: Within a later analysis, the majority of CMV-associated TCR beta chains appeared HLA-restricted.

60 Vbeta and 13 Jbeta primers were used in PCR. Measured with immunoSEQ multiplex PCR; TCRdb has only the in-frame clones, and not every one. Of some 130,000 clones listed, 65% to 85% are singletons. Sequenced input: PBMCs. The clonotype originates from a man between 18 and 35 years old in good health and CMV-seronegative.

The chain's CDR3 is CASSYQRQAGEQFF. In DNA, the CDR3 is TGTGCCAGCAGCTACCAACGGCAGGCAGGTGAGCAGTTCTTC. The rearrangement uses TRBV13 and TRBJ2-1; D unresolved. This CDR3 is 14 amino acids long. Per the germline V gene, CDR1 is PRHDT and CDR2 is FYEKMQ (reference sequence). Trimming took 4 bases from V and 9 from J, leaving 16 bases between them.